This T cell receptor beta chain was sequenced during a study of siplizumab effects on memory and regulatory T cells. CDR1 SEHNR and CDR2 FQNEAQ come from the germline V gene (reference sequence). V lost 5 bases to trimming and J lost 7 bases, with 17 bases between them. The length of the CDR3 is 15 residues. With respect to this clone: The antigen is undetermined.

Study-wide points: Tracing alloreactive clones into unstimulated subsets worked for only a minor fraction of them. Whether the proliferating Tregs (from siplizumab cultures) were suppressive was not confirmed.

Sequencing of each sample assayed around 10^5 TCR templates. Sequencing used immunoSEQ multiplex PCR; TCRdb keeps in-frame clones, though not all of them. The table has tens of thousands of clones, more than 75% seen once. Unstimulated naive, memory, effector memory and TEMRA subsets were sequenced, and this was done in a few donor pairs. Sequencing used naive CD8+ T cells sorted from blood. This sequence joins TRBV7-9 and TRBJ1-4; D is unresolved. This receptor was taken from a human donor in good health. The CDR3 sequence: CASSAYKGTGEKLFF. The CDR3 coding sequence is TGTGCCAGCAGCGCCTACAAGGGCACGGGTGAAAAACTGTTTTTT.